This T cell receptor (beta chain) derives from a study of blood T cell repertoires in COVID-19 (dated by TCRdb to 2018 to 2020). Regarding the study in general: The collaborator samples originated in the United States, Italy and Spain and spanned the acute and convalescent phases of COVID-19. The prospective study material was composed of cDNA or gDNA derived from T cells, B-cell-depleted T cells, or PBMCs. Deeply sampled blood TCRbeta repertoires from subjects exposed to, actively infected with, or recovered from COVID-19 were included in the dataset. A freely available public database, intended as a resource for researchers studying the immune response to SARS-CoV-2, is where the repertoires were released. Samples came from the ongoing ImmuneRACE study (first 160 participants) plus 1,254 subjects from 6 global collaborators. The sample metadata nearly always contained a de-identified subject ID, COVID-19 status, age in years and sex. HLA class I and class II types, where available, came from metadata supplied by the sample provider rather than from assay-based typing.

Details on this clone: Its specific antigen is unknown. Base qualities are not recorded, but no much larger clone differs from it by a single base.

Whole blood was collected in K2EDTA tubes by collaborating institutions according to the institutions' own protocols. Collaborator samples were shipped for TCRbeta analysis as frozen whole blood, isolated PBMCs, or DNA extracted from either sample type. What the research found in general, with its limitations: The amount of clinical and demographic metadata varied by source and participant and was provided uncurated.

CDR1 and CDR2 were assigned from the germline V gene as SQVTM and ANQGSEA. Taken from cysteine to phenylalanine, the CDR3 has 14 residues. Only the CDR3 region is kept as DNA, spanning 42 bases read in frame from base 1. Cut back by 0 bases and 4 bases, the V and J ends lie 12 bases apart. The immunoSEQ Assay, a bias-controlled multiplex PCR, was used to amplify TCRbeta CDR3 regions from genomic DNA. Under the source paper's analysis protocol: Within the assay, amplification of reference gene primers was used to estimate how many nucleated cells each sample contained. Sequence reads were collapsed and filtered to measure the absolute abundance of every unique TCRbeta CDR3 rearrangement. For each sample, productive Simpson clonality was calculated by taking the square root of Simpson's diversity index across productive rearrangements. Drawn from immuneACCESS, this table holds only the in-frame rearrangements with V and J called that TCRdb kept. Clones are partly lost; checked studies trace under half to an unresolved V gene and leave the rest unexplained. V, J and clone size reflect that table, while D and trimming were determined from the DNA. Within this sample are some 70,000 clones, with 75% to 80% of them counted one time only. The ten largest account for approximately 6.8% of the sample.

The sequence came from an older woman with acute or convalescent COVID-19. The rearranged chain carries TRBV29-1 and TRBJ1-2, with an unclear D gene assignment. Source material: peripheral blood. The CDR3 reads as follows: CSVEDQEGSYGYTF. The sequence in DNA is TGCAGCGTTGAAGATCAAGAGGGATCCTATGGCTACACCTTC.